Each of the 14 T cell receptor beta chains below was sequenced from the same sample in a study of T cell repertoires in cytomegalovirus infection. What these receptors recognize is not known. Via MiXCR, TCRdb re-called the reads, giving one row per CDR3 protein. The sample yields around 770,000 distinct CDR3 sequences, around 29% seen once. The sequenced sample was cultured CD8+ T cells from PBMCs, obtained from culture after CMV antigen stimulation. Receptors were obtained from a human donor in good health (CMV status not recorded). Some clones in this sample may be carry-over from other donors' samples.

The rearrangement joins TRBV12-5 to TRBJ1-2; D uncertain. Trimming cost V 2 bases and J 2 bases, with 9 bases left between them. The CDR3 length is 14 residues. The V gene's germline CDR1 is LGHNT and CDR2 FRNRAP. CDR3 bases: TGTGCTAGTGGTTTGTTTTCGGGGAACTATGGCTACACCTTC. This gives the protein CASGLFSGNYGYTF.

This clonotype has a handful of counts. The chain recombines TRBV9 with TRBJ2-3; a weak D match, TRBD1 (5 bases). The germline CDR1 and CDR2 sequences are SGDLS and YYNGEE. V was shortened by 6 bases and J by 4 bases, with 12 bases between the two germline ends. This CDR3 comprises 13 residues. The chain's CDR3 is CASTNLGPDTQYF. CDR3 bases: TGTGCCAGCACCAATCTGGGGCCAGATACGCAGTATTTT.

This chain uses TRBV12-5 with TRBJ2-7; the D gene could be TRBD1 or TRBD2 (5 bases each). Per the germline V gene, CDR1 is LGHNT and CDR2 is FRNRAP. The CDR3 length is 14 residues. V lost 1 base, J lost 0 bases, and 7 bases lay in between. The CDR3: CASGLEGSSYEQYF. Here the CDR3 DNA reads TGTGCTAGTGGTTTGGAGGGGAGCTCCTACGAGCAGTACTTC.

This clonotype has just a few counts. The chain couples TRBV7-9 to TRBJ1-4; TRBD1 matches 7 bases. The V gene end was trimmed by 3 bases and the J gene end by 3 bases; junction bases not matched to a gene: 13. CDR3 length equals 18 residues. Looked up from germline, CDR1 is SEHNR and CDR2 is FQNEAQ (reference sequence). The CDR3 loop reads CASSLVRDSLSSNEKLFF. The CDR3 DNA sequence: TGTGCCAGCAGCTTGGTCCGGGACAGTCTTTCTTCTAATGAAAAACTGTTTTTT. Based on the CDR3 plus reference TRBV7-9 and TRBJ1-4, the full variable domain is DTGVSQNPRHKITKRGQNVTFRCDPISEHNRLYWYRQTLGQGPEFLTYFQNEAQLEKSRLLSDRFSAERPKGSFSTLEIQRTEQGDSAMYLCASSLVRDSLSSNEKLFFGSGTQLSVL.

The J gene is TRBJ1-5, the V gene TRBV27, with D hard to call. The CDR3 sequence is 14 residues long. The V end lost 1 base, the J end lost 6 bases, and 10 bases lay between the germline ends. Germline V gene lookup returns CDR1 MNHEY and CDR2 SMNVEV (reference sequence). In DNA form, the CDR3 reads TGTGCCAGCAGTTTATACCCAAAAAGTCAGCCCCAGCATTTT. This translates into CASSLYPKSQPQHF.

This clonotype came up a few times. The chain carries TRBV27 and TRBJ2-5; 7 nucleotides line up with TRBD2. The V and J ends lost 6 bases and 2 bases, in that order; junction bases with no gene match: 9. Germline V gene lookup returns CDR1 MNHEY and CDR2 SMNVEV (reference sequence). The CDR3 loop spans 15 amino acids. CDR3 in DNA: TGTGCCAGCAGCCCCTCTAGCGGTCGGCAAGAGACCCAGTACTTC. This gives the protein CASSPSSGRQETQYF.

The CDR3: CATSRRGSGNTIYF. Here the CDR3 DNA reads TGTGCCACCAGCAGGCGCGGGTCGGGAAACACCATATATTTT. The chain carries TRBV15 and TRBJ1-3, with D uncertain. This CDR3 spans 14 amino acids. Germline CDR1 is LNHNV and CDR2 is YYDKDF (reference sequence). Between the trimmed V and J ends, which lost 3 bases and 4 bases, there was a span of 10 bases.

This clonotype was observed a few times. The chain has TRBV12-3 or TRBV12-4 and TRBJ2-3, with D perhaps TRBD1 or TRBD2 (5 bases each). The CDR3 covers 15 residues. Trimming cost V 7 bases and J 1 base, with 15 bases left between them. In DNA form, the CDR3 reads TGTGCCAGCAACCTTTGGGGGTTGGGCACAGATACGCAGTATTTT. Its protein product is CASNLWGLGTDTQYF.

The chain carries TRBV5-6 and TRBJ2-3; D is ambiguous. CDR3 length: 16 amino acids. V was trimmed by 4 bases and J by 3 bases, leaving 18 bases between them. CDR1 and CDR2 (germline): SGHDT, YYEEEE. The CDR3 sequence: CASSPTRVMRTDTQYF. The CDR3, as DNA: TGTGCCAGCAGCCCGACCCGGGTCATGAGAACAGATACGCAGTATTTT.

This clonotype was seen a handful of times. The chain combines TRBV7-8 with TRBJ1-1, with TRBD1 matching 7 bases. Germline CDR1 SGHVS, CDR2 FQNEAQ. The J segment lost 5 bases and the V segment lost 2 bases, leaving 5 bases of the junction unmatched. The CDR3 is made up of 14 amino acids. The CDR3 region is CASSLPDRWTEAFF. The CDR3 DNA reads as TGTGCCAGCAGCTTACCGGACAGGTGGACTGAAGCTTTCTTT.

V is TRBV2 and J is TRBJ1-5; 10 nucleotides line up with TRBD1. V lost 7 bases to trimming and J lost 3 bases; unmatched junction nucleotides: 9. This CDR3 spans 16 amino acids. Per the germline V gene, CDR1 is SNHLY and CDR2 is FYNNEI. The CDR3 DNA reads TGTGCCAGCACCCCGGACAGGGGGTCTCTCAATCAGCCCCAGCATTTT. Its protein product is CASTPDRGSLNQPQHF.

The gene calls are TRBV9 and TRBJ2-2, with 9 bases fitting TRBD2. The CDR3 has 16 residues. Germline V CDR1 and CDR2: SGDLS, YYNGEE. J was trimmed by 7 bases and V by 0 bases; bases with no gene match: 7. CDR3: CASSVGGGAVNGELFF. The DNA of the CDR3 is TGTGCCAGCAGCGTAGGCGGGGGGGCAGTCAACGGGGAGCTGTTTTTT.

V is TRBV5-6 and J is TRBJ2-5; 11 positions match TRBD2. The CDR3 loop spans 15 amino acids. Germline CDR1 SGHDT, CDR2 YYEEEE. The J segment lost 4 bases and the V segment lost 4 bases, leaving 6 bases of the junction unmatched. The CDR3 DNA sequence: TGTGCCAGCAGCCGAGGGACTAGCGGATTAGAGACCCAGTACTTC. As protein: CASSRGTSGLETQYF.

A few counts support this clonotype. This rearrangement joins TRBV6-2 or TRBV6-3 to TRBJ1-5, with TRBD1 matching over 9 bases. The germline V gene encodes CDR1 MNHEY and CDR2 SVGEGT. The CDR3 spans 15 residues. The V segment lost 6 bases and the J segment 5 bases; nucleotides outside the gene matches: 8. CDR3 residues: CASSTWRTGDQPQHF. The CDR3 region has the DNA TGTGCCAGCAGCACCTGGCGGACAGGGGATCAGCCCCAGCATTTT.